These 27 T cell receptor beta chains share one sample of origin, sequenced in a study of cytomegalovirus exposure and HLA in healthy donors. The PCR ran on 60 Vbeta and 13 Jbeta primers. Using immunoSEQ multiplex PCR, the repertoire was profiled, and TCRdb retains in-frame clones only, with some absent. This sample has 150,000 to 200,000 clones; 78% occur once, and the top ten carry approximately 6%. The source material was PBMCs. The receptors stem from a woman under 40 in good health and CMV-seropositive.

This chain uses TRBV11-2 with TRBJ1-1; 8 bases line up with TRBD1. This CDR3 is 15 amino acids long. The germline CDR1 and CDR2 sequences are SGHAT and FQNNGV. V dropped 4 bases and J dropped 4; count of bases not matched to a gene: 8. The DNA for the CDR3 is TGTGCCAGCAGCTCCACTAGACAGGGGAGCACTGAAGCTTTCTTT. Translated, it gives CASSSTRQGSTEAFF. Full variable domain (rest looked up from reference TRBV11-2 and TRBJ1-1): EAGVAQSPRYKIIEKRQSVAFWCNPISGHATLYWYQQILGQGPKLLIQFQNNGVVDDSQLPKDRFSAERLKGVDSTLKIQPAKLEDSAVYLCASSSTRQGSTEAFFGQGTRLTVV.

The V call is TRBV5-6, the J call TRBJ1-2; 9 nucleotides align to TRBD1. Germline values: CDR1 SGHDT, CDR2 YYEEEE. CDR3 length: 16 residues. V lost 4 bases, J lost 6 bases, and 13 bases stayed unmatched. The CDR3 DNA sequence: TGTGCCAGCAGCGTGGGACAGGGAAGGGCAACTCATGGCTACACCTTC. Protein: CASSVGQGRATHGYTF.

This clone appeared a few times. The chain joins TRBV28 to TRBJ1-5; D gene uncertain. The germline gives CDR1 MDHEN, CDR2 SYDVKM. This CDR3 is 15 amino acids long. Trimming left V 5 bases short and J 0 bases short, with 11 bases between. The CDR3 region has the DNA TGTGCCAGCAGTCCGAGAGGCAATAGCAATCAGCCCCAGCATTTT. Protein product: CASSPRGNSNQPQHF.

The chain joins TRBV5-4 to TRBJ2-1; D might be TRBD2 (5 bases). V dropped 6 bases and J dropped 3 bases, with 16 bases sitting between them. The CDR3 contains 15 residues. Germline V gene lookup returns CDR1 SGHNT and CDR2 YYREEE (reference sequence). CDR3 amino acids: CASTLSGSYYNEQFF. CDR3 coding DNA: TGTGCCAGCACCCTAAGCGGAAGCTACTACAATGAGCAGTTCTTC.

Here the CDR3 reads CASRLTSGRYNEQFF. The CDR3 nucleotides are TGTGCCAGCAGACTGACTAGCGGGAGGTATAATGAGCAGTTCTTC. The V gene is TRBV27, the J gene TRBJ2-1; 13 nucleotides match TRBD2. The CDR3 consists of 15 residues. Germline V CDR1 and CDR2: MNHEY, SMNVEV (reference sequence). V gave up 6 bases and J gave up 7 bases; unmatched junction bases: 6.

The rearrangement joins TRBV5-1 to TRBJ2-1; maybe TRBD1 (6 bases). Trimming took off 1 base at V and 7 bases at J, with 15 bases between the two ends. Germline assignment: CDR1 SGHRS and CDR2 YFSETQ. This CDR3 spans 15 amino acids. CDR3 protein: CASSLLAGAANEQFF. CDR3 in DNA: TGCGCCAGCAGCTTGTTGGCAGGGGCTGCGAATGAGCAGTTCTTC.

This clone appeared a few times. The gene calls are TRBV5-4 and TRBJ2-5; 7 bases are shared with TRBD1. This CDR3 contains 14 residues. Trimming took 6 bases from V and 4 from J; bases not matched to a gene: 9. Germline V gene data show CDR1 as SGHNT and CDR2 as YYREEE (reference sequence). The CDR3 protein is CASNLPGQRETQYF. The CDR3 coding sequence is TGTGCCAGCAACCTCCCGGGACAGCGAGAGACCCAGTACTTC.

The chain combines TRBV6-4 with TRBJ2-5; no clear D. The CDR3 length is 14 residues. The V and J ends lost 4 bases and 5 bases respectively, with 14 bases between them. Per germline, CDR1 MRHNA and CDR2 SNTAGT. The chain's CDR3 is CASSVSVFSETQYF. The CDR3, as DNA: TGTGCCAGCAGTGTGTCGGTCTTTAGCGAGACCCAGTACTTC.

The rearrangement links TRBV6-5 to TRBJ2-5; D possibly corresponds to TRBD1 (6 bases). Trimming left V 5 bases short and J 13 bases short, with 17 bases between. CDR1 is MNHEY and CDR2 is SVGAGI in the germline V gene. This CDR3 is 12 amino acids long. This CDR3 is CASSLGSGTWYF. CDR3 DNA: TGTGCCAGCAGTCTAGGATCCGGGACATGGTACTTC.

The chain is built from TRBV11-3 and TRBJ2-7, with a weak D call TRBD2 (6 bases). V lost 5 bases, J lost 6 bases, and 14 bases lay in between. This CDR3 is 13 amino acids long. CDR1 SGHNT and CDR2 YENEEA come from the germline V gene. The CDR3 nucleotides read TGTGCCAGCAGCCGGGACTGGCAGGGCGAGCAGTACTTC. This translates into CASSRDWQGEQYF.

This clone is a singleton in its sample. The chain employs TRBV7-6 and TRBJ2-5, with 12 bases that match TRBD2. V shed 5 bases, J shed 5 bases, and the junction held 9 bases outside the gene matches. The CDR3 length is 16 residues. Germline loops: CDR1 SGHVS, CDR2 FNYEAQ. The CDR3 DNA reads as TGTGCCAGCAGCACACCGACTAGCGGGAGAGGCGAGACCCAGTACTTC. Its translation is CASSTPTSGRGETQYF.

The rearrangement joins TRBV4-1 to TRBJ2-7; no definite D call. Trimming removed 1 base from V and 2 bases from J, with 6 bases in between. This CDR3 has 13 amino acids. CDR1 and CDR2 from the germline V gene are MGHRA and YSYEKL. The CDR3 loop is CASSQVQTYEQYF. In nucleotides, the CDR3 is TGCGCCAGCAGCCAAGTCCAGACCTACGAGCAGTACTTC.

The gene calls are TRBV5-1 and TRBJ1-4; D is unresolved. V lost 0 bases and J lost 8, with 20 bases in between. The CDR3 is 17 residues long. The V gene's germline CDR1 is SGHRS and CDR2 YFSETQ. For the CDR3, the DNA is TGCGCCAGCAGCTTGGCTTCAGGACTGGAGGGTTGGGAAAAACTGTTTTTT. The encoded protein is CASSLASGLEGWEKLFF.

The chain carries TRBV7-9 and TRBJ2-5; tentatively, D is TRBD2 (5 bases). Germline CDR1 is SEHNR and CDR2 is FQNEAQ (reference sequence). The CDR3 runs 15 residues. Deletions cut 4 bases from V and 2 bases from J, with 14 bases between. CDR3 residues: CASSSVVSGQETQYF. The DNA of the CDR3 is TGTGCCAGCAGCTCGGTTGTAAGCGGACAAGAGACCCAGTACTTC.

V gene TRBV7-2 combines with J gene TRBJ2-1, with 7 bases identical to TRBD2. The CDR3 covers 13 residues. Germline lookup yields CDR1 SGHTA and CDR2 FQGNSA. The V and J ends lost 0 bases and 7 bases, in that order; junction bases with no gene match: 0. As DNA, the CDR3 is TGTGCCAGCAGCTTAGCGCGGGGGAATGAGCAGTTCTTC. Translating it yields CASSLARGNEQFF.

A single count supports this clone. CDR3 nucleotide sequence: TGTGCCAGCACCTCAGCTGGGTCTAGCGGATACAATGAGCAGTTCTTC. It encodes CASTSAGSSGYNEQFF. The chain is built from TRBV9 and TRBJ2-1; 7 bases agree with TRBD2. Germline V CDR1 and CDR2: SGDLS, YYNGEE. The J segment lost 4 bases and the V segment lost 6 bases, leaving 13 bases of the junction unmatched. The CDR3 sequence is 16 residues long. Drawing the rest from reference TRBV9 and TRBJ2-1, the complete variable domain is DSGVTQTPKHLITATGQRVTLRCSPRSGDLSVYWYQQSLDQGLQFLIQYYNGEERAKGNILERFSAQQFPDLHSELNLSSLELGDSALYFCASTSAGSSGYNEQFFGPGTRLTVL.

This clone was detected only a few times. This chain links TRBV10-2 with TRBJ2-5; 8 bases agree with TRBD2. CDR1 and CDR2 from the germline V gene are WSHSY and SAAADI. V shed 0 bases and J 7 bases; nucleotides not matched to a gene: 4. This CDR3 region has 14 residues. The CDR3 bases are TGCGCCAGCAGTGAGTCAGCGGGAGAATCGACCCAGTACTTC. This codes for CASSESAGESTQYF.

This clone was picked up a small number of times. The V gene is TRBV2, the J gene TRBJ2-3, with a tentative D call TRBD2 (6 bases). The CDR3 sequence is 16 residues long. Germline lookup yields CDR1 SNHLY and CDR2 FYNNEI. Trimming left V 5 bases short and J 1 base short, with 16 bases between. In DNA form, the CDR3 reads TGTGCCAGCAGTTCCAGACTAAGCGGGCGCACAGATACGCAGTATTTT. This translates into CASSSRLSGRTDTQYF.

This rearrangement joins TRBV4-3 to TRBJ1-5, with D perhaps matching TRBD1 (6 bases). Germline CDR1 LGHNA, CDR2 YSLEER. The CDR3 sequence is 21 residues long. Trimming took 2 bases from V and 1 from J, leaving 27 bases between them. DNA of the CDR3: TGCGCCAGCAGCCAAACCTACCACCAGGGGAAATATGCAGGGAGCAATCAGCCCCAGCATTTT. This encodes CASSQTYHQGKYAGSNQPQHF.

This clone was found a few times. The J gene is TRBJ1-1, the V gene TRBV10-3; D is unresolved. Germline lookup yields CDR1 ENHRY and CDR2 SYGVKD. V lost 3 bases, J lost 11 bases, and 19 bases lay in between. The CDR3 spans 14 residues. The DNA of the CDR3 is TGTGCCATCAGTGATTTAGATCTGAAAATAGAGGCTTTCTTT. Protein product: CAISDLDLKIEAFF.

CDR3 in amino acids: CSAMLETQYF. Here the CDR3 DNA reads TGCAGTGCCATGTTGGAGACCCAGTACTTC. This rearrangement joins TRBV20-1 to TRBJ2-5; no firm D call. The germline gives CDR1 DFQATT, CDR2 SNEGSKA (reference sequence). The CDR3 is 10 residues long. The V and J ends lost 6 bases and 5 bases respectively, with 7 bases between them.

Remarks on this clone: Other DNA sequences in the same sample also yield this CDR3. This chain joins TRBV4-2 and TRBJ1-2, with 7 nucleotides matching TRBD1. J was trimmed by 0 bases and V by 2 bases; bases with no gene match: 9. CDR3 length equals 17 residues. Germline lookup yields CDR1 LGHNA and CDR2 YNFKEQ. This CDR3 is CASSQKGTALANYGYTF. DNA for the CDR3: TGTGCCAGCAGCCAAAAGGGGACAGCCTTAGCTAACTATGGCTACACCTTC.

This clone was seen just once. CDR3 in DNA: TGTGCCAGCAGCCTATCCGGACAGGGGACAGTCTCCTACGAGCAGTACTTC. It encodes CASSLSGQGTVSYEQYF. The V call is TRBV11-1, the J call TRBJ2-7, with 9 bases fitting TRBD1. The CDR3 is made up of 17 amino acids. Losses at the gene ends were 5 bases for V and 0 bases for J; bases not matched to a gene: 11. Germline V gene sequence: CDR1 SGHAT, CDR2 FQDESV (reference sequence). Combining the CDR3 with reference TRBV11-1 and TRBJ2-7 gives the whole variable domain EAEVAQSPRYKITEKSQAVAFWCDPISGHATLYWYRQILGQGPELLVQFQDESVVDDSQLPKDRFSAERLKGVDSTLKIQPAELGDSAMYLCASSLSGQGTVSYEQYFGPGTRLTVT.

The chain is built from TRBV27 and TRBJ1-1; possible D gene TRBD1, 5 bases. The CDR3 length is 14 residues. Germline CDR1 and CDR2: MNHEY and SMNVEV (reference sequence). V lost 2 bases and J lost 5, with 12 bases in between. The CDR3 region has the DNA TGTGCCAGCAGTTTAATGGGGGGAGGGACTGAAGCTTTCTTT. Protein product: CASSLMGGGTEAFF.

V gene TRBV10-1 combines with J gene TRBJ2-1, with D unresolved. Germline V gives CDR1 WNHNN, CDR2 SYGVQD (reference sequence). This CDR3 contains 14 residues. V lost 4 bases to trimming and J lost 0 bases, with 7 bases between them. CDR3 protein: CASSALSSYNEQFF. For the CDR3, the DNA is TGCGCCAGCAGTGCTCTCAGCTCCTACAATGAGCAGTTCTTC.

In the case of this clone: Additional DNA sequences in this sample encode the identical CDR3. CDR3 protein: CASSEQGITEAFF. For the CDR3, the DNA is TGTGCCAGCAGTGAACAGGGTATCACTGAAGCTTTCTTT. The chain links TRBV6-1 to TRBJ1-1; a possible D gene is TRBD1 (5 bases). CDR1 and CDR2 (germline): MNHNS, SASEGT. CDR3 length: 13 residues. Trimming pared 2 bases from V and 4 bases from J, leaving 8 bases between.

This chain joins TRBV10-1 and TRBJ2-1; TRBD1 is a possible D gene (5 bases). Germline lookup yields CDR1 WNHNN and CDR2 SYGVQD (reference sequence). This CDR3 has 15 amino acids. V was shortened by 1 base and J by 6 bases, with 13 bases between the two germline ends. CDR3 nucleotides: TGCGCCAGCAGTGAGTTTGTGGGGCGGATCAATGAGCAGTTCTTC. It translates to CASSEFVGRINEQFF.